The 12 T cell receptor beta chains below all came from one sample that was sequenced in a study of T-cell reconstitution after alpha-beta-depleted transplantation in children. TCRbeta library construction was performed incorporating unique molecular identifiers. TCRdb called the PCR reads again in MiXCR, with one record for every CDR3 protein. The sample lists around 190,000 distinct CDR3 sequences; approximately 7% were seen once. The specimen comprised PBMCs, sampled before TCRalphabeta/CD19-depleted stem cell transplant. The origin of the receptors is a boy under 10 years old with acute lymphoblastic leukemia, due to receive a stem cell transplant.

The chain combines TRBV20-1 with TRBJ2-7; 8 positions match TRBD2. The CDR3 contains 14 residues. The V segment lost 3 bases and the J segment 7 bases; nucleotides outside the gene matches: 11. CDR1 is DFQATT and CDR2 is SNEGSKA in the germline V gene (reference sequence). The CDR3 DNA reads TGCAGTGCTAGGGCCCGGGAGGGCCGAGGTGAGCAGTACTTC. Translated: CSARAREGRGEQYF.

This clonotype was seen repeatedly, ten times or more. The chain recombines TRBV7-9 with TRBJ2-7; 7 nucleotides match TRBD1. J gave up 1 base and V 5 bases, and 8 bases lay outside the gene matches. This CDR3 is built from 15 residues. Germline assignment: CDR1 SEHNR and CDR2 FQNEAQ (reference sequence). CDR3 sequence (DNA): TGTGCCAGCAGCCCCACAGGGGCGATATCCTACGAGCAGTACTTC. Its protein product is CASSPTGAISYEQYF.

In this sample, this clonotype turned up many times. The chain uses TRBV27 and TRBJ2-7; the D gene is possibly TRBD1 (6 bases). From germline, CDR1 is MNHEY and CDR2 SMNVEV (reference sequence). Deletions cut 3 bases from V and 2 bases from J, with 17 bases between. The CDR3 is 16 amino acids. The CDR3 is CASSFFGGLRTYEQYF. The CDR3 DNA is TGTGCCAGCAGTTTTTTTGGGGGCTTGCGGACCTACGAGCAGTACTTC.

This clonotype has a count of ten or more. The V gene is TRBV28, the J gene TRBJ1-1; D may be TRBD1 (5 bases). The CDR3 length is 14 residues. Germline CDR1 is MDHEN and CDR2 is SYDVKM. The germline V and J ends were trimmed by 4 bases and 5 bases, with 14 bases remaining between them. The CDR3 protein is CASSYSRGKTEAFF. CDR3 in DNA: TGTGCCAGCAGTTATTCAAGGGGAAAGACTGAAGCTTTCTTT.

This clonotype was picked up many times. This chain uses TRBV20-1 with TRBJ2-1, with D perhaps being TRBD1 or TRBD2 (5 bases each). The CDR3 is 13 amino acids. Germline assignment: CDR1 DFQATT and CDR2 SNEGSKA (reference sequence). V lost 6 bases to trimming and J lost 5 bases, with 14 bases between them. The CDR3 sequence: CSAEGLGHNEQFF. CDR3 nucleotides: TGCAGTGCCGAGGGGTTGGGACACAATGAGCAGTTCTTC.

The chain links TRBV4-3 to TRBJ2-1; TRBD1 matches 8 bases. The length of the CDR3 is 14 residues. CDR1 is LGHNA and CDR2 is YSLEER in the germline V gene. Unmatched junction bases numbered 8, after V lost 5 bases and J lost 8 bases. Here the CDR3 reads CASSTRTGSDEQFF. The DNA for the CDR3 is TGCGCCAGCAGCACACGGACAGGGAGCGATGAGCAGTTCTTC.

The table lists this clonotype with many counts. The gene calls are TRBV5-1 and TRBJ1-1, with D perhaps matching TRBD1 (5 bases). The CDR3 consists of 14 residues. Germline CDR1 reads SGHRS; CDR2 reads YFSETQ. The V gene lost 1 base and the J gene lost 4 bases, with 11 bases spanning the gap. The DNA for the CDR3 is TGCGCCAGCAGCTTGAGTGGGGCGGGCACTGAAGCTTTCTTT. Protein sequence: CASSLSGAGTEAFF. The complete variable domain, with remaining parts taken from reference TRBV5-1 and TRBJ1-1, reads KAGVTQTPRYLIKTRGQQVTLSCSPISGHRSVSWYQQTPGQGLQFLFEYFSETQRNKGNFPGRFSGRQFSNSRSEMNVSTLELGDSALYLCASSLSGAGTEAFFGQGTRLTVV.

This clonotype was picked up many times. This sequence joins TRBV6-2 or TRBV6-3 and TRBJ2-1; no firm D call. The germline gives CDR1 MNHEY, CDR2 SVGEGT. The CDR3 loop spans 11 amino acids. With 7 bases removed from V and 8 bases from J, the gap between germline ends came to 9 bases. In nucleotides, the CDR3 is TGTGCCAGCACCGATTATTATGAGCAGTTCTTC. Translated: CASTDYYEQFF.

This clonotype showed up many times. V and J are TRBV27 and TRBJ2-7; 11 bases are shared with TRBD1. The germline CDR1 and CDR2 sequences are MNHEY and SMNVEV (reference sequence). This CDR3 spans 16 amino acids. The ends lost 5 bases at V and 2 bases at J; junction bases unmatched: 8. CDR3: CASSLNRDRGTYEQYF. In nucleotides, the CDR3 is TGTGCCAGCAGTCTAAACCGGGACAGGGGGACCTACGAGCAGTACTTC.

This clonotype came up many times. The rearrangement uses TRBV29-1 and TRBJ2-1, with D unclear. Germline V gene sequence: CDR1 SQVTM, CDR2 ANQGSEA. CDR3 length equals 12 residues. V lost 1 base and J lost 8, with 9 bases in between. This chain's CDR3 is CSVEARAYEQFF. CDR3 nucleotide sequence: TGCAGCGTTGAAGCCCGAGCTTATGAGCAGTTCTTC.

This clonotype was detected ten times or more. This chain uses TRBV7-2 with TRBJ2-7; D perhaps matches TRBD1 (6 bases). Germline V gene sequence: CDR1 SGHTA, CDR2 FQGNSA. This CDR3 spans 13 amino acids. Trimming left V 5 bases short and J 6 bases short, with 14 bases between. Here the CDR3 DNA reads TGTGCCAGCAGCCCCCAGGGGCTCGGCGAGCAGTACTTC. Residues: CASSPQGLGEQYF.

This clonotype was seen more than once but under ten times. The chain recombines TRBV2 with TRBJ2-5, with D uncertain. Germline CDR1 reads SNHLY; CDR2 reads FYNNEI. V lost 8 bases and J 2 bases, leaving 12 bases between the germline ends. The CDR3 runs 13 residues. DNA for the CDR3: TGTGCCAGCGGGCTTAAGAGACAAGAGACCCAGTACTTC. Translated: CASGLKRQETQYF.